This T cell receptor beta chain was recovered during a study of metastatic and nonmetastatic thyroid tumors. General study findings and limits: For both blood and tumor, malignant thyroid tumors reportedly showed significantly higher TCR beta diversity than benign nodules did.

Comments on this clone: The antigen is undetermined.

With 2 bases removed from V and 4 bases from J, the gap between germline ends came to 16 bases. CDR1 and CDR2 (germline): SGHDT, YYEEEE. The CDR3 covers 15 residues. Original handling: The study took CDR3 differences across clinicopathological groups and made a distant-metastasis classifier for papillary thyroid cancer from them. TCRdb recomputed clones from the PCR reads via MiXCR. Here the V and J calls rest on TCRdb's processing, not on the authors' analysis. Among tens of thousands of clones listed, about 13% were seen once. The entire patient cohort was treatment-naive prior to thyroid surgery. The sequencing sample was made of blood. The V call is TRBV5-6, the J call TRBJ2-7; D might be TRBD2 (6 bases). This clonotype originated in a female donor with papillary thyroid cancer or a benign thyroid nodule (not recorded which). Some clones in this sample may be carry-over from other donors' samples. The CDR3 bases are TGTGCCAGCAGCTTCTATTACAGGAGGGCATACGAGCAGTACTTC. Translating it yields CASSFYYRRAYEQYF.